The next 18 T cell receptor beta chains were all read from a single sample in a study of T cell responses to AZD1222 COVID-19 vaccine. Libraries were prepared by immunoSEQ multiplex PCR; TCRdb keeps only in-frame clonotypes and omits some of them. Among more than 75,000 clones, 89% were seen once, and the ten largest hold about 1.5%. This specimen was peripheral blood, taken on day 0 of AZD1222 vaccination. Source of these receptors: an adult in good health.

The chain couples TRBV7-2 to TRBJ1-3, with no clear D. From germline, CDR1 is SGHTA and CDR2 FQGNSA. The CDR3 runs 16 residues. V was pared by 5 bases and J by 2 bases, with 16 bases between. The CDR3: CASSDSLYQTGNTIYF. CDR3 bases: TGTGCCAGCAGCGATAGCCTCTATCAGACTGGAAACACCATATATTTT.

Here the CDR3 DNA reads TGTGCCAGCAGCTTAAAGGGTTACACGAGCAATCAGCCCCAGCATTTT. This gives the protein CASSLKGYTSNQPQHF. This chain links TRBV7-8 with TRBJ1-5; D remains ambiguous. Trimming left V 2 bases short and J 1 base short, with 12 bases between. The CDR3 runs 16 residues. Germline V gene data show CDR1 as SGHVS and CDR2 as FQNEAQ.

The chain uses TRBV18 and TRBJ1-1, with a weak D call TRBD1 (5 bases). CDR1 and CDR2 from the germline V gene are KGHSH and LQKENI. Trimming shortened V by 3 bases and J by 4 bases, and 9 bases separated the two germline ends. CDR3 length: 13 amino acids. As DNA, the CDR3 is TGTGCCAGCTCACCGCTAGACAGCACTGAAGCTTTCTTT. Encoded protein: CASSPLDSTEAFF.

The rearrangement uses TRBV12-3 or TRBV12-4 and TRBJ1-4; D is unresolved. The CDR3 has 13 residues. The V end was cut by 4 bases, the J end by 3 bases, with 6 bases between. CDR3 nucleotide sequence: TGTGCCAGCAGTTATTGGGCTAATGAAAAACTGTTTTTT. It yields the protein CASSYWANEKLFF.

The table lists this clone with a few counts. V is TRBV18 and J is TRBJ1-3; 10 bases map to TRBD1. The V and J ends lost 6 bases and 2 bases, in that order; junction bases with no gene match: 4. The CDR3 spans 15 residues. Germline V lookup: CDR1 KGHSH, CDR2 LQKENI. CDR3 amino acids: CASSPGQGAGNTIYF. The CDR3 DNA is TGTGCCAGCTCCCCCGGACAGGGGGCTGGAAACACCATATATTTT.

The gene calls are TRBV23-1 and TRBJ2-3; 7 bases fit TRBD1. TRBV23-1 is known as an ORF, though its function is uncertain. V was pared by 0 bases and J by 1 base, with 1 base of the junction left unmatched. CDR3 size: 15 residues. CDR3 residues: CASSQSGTGTDTQYF. The CDR3, as DNA: TGCGCCAGCAGTCAATCCGGGACAGGCACAGATACGCAGTATTTT.

Here the CDR3 reads CASSALGAGTQYF. In DNA form, the CDR3 reads TGTGCCAGCAGCGCTTTGGGGGCGGGTACGCAGTATTTT. V is TRBV7-2 and J is TRBJ2-3; D might be TRBD1 (6 bases). The CDR3 length is 13 residues. With 5 bases removed from V and 8 bases from J, the gap between germline ends came to 14 bases. Germline CDR1 and CDR2: SGHTA and FQGNSA.

The chain employs TRBV7-2 and TRBJ1-1; tentative D call: TRBD1 (6 bases). Trimming cost V 1 base and J 3 bases, with 6 bases left between them. The CDR3 has 13 residues. Germline CDR1 is SGHTA and CDR2 is FQGNSA. Here the CDR3 DNA reads TGTGCCAGCAGCTTAGGGGGGCACACTGAAGCTTTCTTT. This encodes CASSLGGHTEAFF.

The V call is TRBV6-5, the J call TRBJ2-7; 9 bases are a match to TRBD1. The J segment lost 6 bases and the V segment lost 5 bases, leaving 11 bases of the junction unmatched. The germline V gene encodes CDR1 MNHEY and CDR2 SVGAGI. CDR3 length: 15 amino acids. In DNA, the CDR3 is TGTGCCAGCAGTCATATACAGGGGGCTTCGGGCGAGCAGTACTTC. Its translation is CASSHIQGASGEQYF.

This rearrangement joins TRBV4-1 to TRBJ2-1, with 9 bases fitting TRBD1. Per germline, CDR1 MGHRA and CDR2 YSYEKL. V dropped 4 bases and J dropped 7; count of bases not matched to a gene: 5. The CDR3 is made up of 14 amino acids. The CDR3 bases are TGCGCCAGCAGCCCACGGACAGGGGATAATGAGCAGTTCTTC. Its translation: CASSPRTGDNEQFF.

The rearrangement links TRBV5-5 to TRBJ2-2, with 11 positions matching TRBD1. The CDR3 runs 15 residues. Germline CDR1 is SGHKS and CDR2 is YYEKEE (reference sequence). Trimming took 5 bases from V and 4 from J; bases not matched to a gene: 4. CDR3 region: CASRPGTGGTGELFF. The CDR3 DNA reads as TGTGCCAGCAGACCCGGGACAGGGGGCACCGGGGAGCTGTTTTTT.

V is TRBV30 and J is TRBJ2-3, with 14 bases fitting TRBD2. The V gene end was trimmed by 4 bases and the J gene end by 5 bases; junction bases not matched to a gene: 8. The CDR3 extends over 16 amino acids. CDR1 and CDR2 from the germline V gene are GTSNPN and SVGIG (reference sequence). The CDR3 spells CAWIRLGLAGGDTQYF. The CDR3 DNA follows: TGTGCCTGGATCCGATTAGGACTAGCGGGGGGAGATACGCAGTATTTT. The whole variable domain, filled in from reference TRBV30 and TRBJ2-3, reads SQTIHQWPATLVQPVGSPLSLECTVEGTSNPNLYWYRQAAGRGLQLLFYSVGIGQISSEVPQNLSASRPQDRQFILSSKKLLLSDSGFYLCAWIRLGLAGGDTQYFGPGTRLTVL.

This chain joins TRBV3-1 (or the pseudogene TRBV3-2) and TRBJ1-1; D uncertain. V lost 0 bases and J 7 bases, leaving 15 bases between the germline ends. The CDR3 runs 15 residues. Germline V gene sequence: CDR1 LGHDT, CDR2 YNNKEL (reference sequence). CDR3 DNA sequence: TGTGCCAGCAGCCAAGATACTTGGCGAGTGAGTGAAGCTTTCTTT. This translates into CASSQDTWRVSEAFF.

This chain joins TRBV14 and TRBJ1-2; D unresolved. CDR3 size: 14 residues. The germline V gene encodes CDR1 SGHDN and CDR2 FVKESK. V shed 4 bases and J shed 8 bases, with 17 bases lying between them. CDR3 DNA: TGTGCCAGCAGCCCCGAAGTCTGGGGTCCCGGCTACACCTTC. Residues: CASSPEVWGPGYTF.

J is TRBJ2-1 and V is TRBV3-1 (or the pseudogene TRBV3-2), with 8 bases fitting TRBD2. The CDR3 is made up of 20 amino acids. Germline trimming cut 3 bases from V and 0 bases from J; bases unmatched to any gene: 16. In germline, CDR1 is LGHDT, CDR2 YNNKEL (reference sequence). CDR3 protein: CASSHATGLESWSSYNEQFF. CDR3 coding DNA: TGTGCCAGCAGCCATGCTACGGGACTAGAAAGTTGGAGCTCCTACAATGAGCAGTTCTTC.

The V call is TRBV7-6, the J call TRBJ2-5; 9 bases are a match to TRBD2. The ends lost 3 bases at V and 1 base at J; junction bases unmatched: 15. Looked up from germline, CDR1 is SGHVS and CDR2 is FNYEAQ. The CDR3 is 19 amino acids. CDR3 in amino acids: CASSLSSGGRLAAQETQYF. DNA for the CDR3: TGTGCCAGCAGCTTGTCAAGCGGGGGGCGGCTCGCCGCCCAAGAGACCCAGTACTTC.

This clone has only one observation. The CDR3 is CASSRGTSGGDEQFF. CDR3 bases: TGTGCCAGCAGCCGAGGTACTAGCGGTGGAGATGAGCAGTTCTTC. This chain connects TRBV4-2 to TRBJ2-1, with TRBD2 identical over 8 bases. The V segment lost 4 bases and the J segment 8 bases; nucleotides outside the gene matches: 10. Per the germline V gene, CDR1 is LGHNA and CDR2 is YNFKEQ. The CDR3 covers 15 residues.

The chain links TRBV29-1 to TRBJ2-7; perhaps TRBD1 as D (6 bases). CDR3 length equals 13 residues. CDR1 and CDR2 (germline): SQVTM, ANQGSEA. V shed 6 bases and J shed 0 bases, with 12 bases lying between them. The CDR3 protein is CSVMTGNSYEQYF. CDR3 DNA: TGCAGCGTAATGACAGGCAACTCCTACGAGCAGTACTTC.